This TCR beta chain comes out of a study of control samples from healthy donors and cancer patients. Germline values: CDR1 MGHRA, CDR2 YSYEKL. The V end was cut by 0 bases, the J end by 1 base, with 10 bases between. CDR3 length: 17 amino acids. Method: immunoSEQ multiplex PCR; TCRdb's copy keeps in-frame clones and lacks some. The sample records about 270,000 clones, roughly 82% being singletons. This chain connects TRBV4-1 to TRBJ1-6; no definite D call. This clonotype originated in a woman aged 55-69 years with lung cancer. The sample consisted of PBMCs. The CDR3 spells CASSQDGGESYNSPLHF. CDR3 DNA sequence: TGCGCCAGCAGCCAAGATGGCGGGGAGTCCTATAATTCACCCCTCCACTTT.